Following are 32 T cell receptor beta chains from one sample sequenced in a study of cytomegalovirus exposure and HLA in healthy donors. The table came from immunoSEQ multiplex PCR; TCRdb's copy has only in-frame clones and leaves some out. Here the sample spans 150,000 or so clones, 94% being singletons. Sequenced material: PBMCs. The receptors here all came from a man aged 18-30 years in good health and CMV-seropositive.

The rearrangement links TRBV7-2 to TRBJ1-2; 10 bases line up with TRBD1. The V gene end was trimmed by 6 bases and the J gene end by 7 bases; junction bases not matched to a gene: 2. The germline V gene encodes CDR1 SGHTA and CDR2 FQGNSA. The CDR3 covers 12 residues. CDR3 nucleotides: TGTGCCAGCAGACGGACAGGGGGTGGCTACACCTTC. Protein sequence: CASRRTGGGYTF.

V gene TRBV6-1 combines with J gene TRBJ2-2, with TRBD1 identical over 8 bases. V was pared by 7 bases and J by 7 bases, with 5 bases of the junction left unmatched. CDR1 and CDR2 (germline): MNHNS, SASEGT. This CDR3 is 13 amino acids long. CDR3 sequence (DNA): TGTGCCAGCATAACAGGGGGTAGCGGGGAGCTGTTTTTT. Amino acid sequence: CASITGGSGELFF.

V usage is TRBV5-6 and J usage is TRBJ1-1; a possible D gene is TRBD1 (5 bases). V was trimmed by 0 bases and J by 2 bases, leaving 14 bases between them. The CDR3 length is 16 residues. Germline assignment: CDR1 SGHDT and CDR2 YYEEEE. CDR3 sequence: CASSLGTFFSNTEAFF. In nucleotides, the CDR3 is TGTGCCAGCAGCTTGGGGACATTTTTTAGCAACACTGAAGCTTTCTTT.

The V call is TRBV7-8, the J call TRBJ2-1; possibly TRBD1 for D (5 bases). This CDR3 spans 16 amino acids. CDR1 is SGHVS and CDR2 is FQNEAQ in the germline V gene. Trimming pared 1 base from V and 0 bases from J, leaving 10 bases between. CDR3 DNA sequence: TGTGCCAGCAGCTTAGTAGGGGAAAGCTCCTACAATGAGCAGTTCTTC. Its translation is CASSLVGESSYNEQFF.

The V gene is TRBV10-3, the J gene TRBJ2-7, with D tentatively TRBD2 (6 bases). Between the trimmed V and J ends, which lost 2 bases and 7 bases, there was a span of 15 bases. Germline CDR1 reads ENHRY; CDR2 reads SYGVKD. This CDR3 is built from 14 residues. CDR3 residues: CAISEPGLPGEQYF. The CDR3 DNA follows: TGTGCCATCAGTGAGCCGGGACTTCCCGGGGAGCAGTACTTC.

The chain carries TRBV30 and TRBJ2-7, with 7 bases lining up with TRBD1. Per the germline V gene, CDR1 is GTSNPN and CDR2 is SVGIG (reference sequence). The junction had 5 bases not matched to a gene; V was cut back by 3 bases and J by 6 bases. The CDR3 runs 12 residues. The DNA of the CDR3 is TGTGCCTGGAGAATGACAGGGACCGAGCAGTACTTC. It codes for CAWRMTGTEQYF. Based on the CDR3 plus reference TRBV30 and TRBJ2-7, the full variable domain is SQTIHQWPATLVQPVGSPLSLECTVEGTSNPNLYWYRQAAGRGLQLLFYSVGIGQISSEVPQNLSASRPQDRQFILSSKKLLLSDSGFYLCAWRMTGTEQYFGPGTRLTVT.

This chain uses TRBV4-1 with TRBJ2-7; D is possibly TRBD2 (5 bases). V lost 1 base and J lost 4, with 8 bases in between. Germline loops: CDR1 MGHRA, CDR2 YSYEKL. CDR3 length: 13 residues. CDR3 coding DNA: TGCGCCAGCAGCCAAGTCGGGAATTACGAGCAGTACTTC. It yields the protein CASSQVGNYEQYF.

V is TRBV2 and J is TRBJ1-2; D possibly corresponds to TRBD1 (6 bases). The V end was cut by 7 bases, the J end by 0 bases, with 9 bases between. The CDR3 spans 13 residues. Germline V CDR1 and CDR2: SNHLY, FYNNEI. This chain's CDR3 is CASMGHSNYGYTF. CDR3 bases: TGTGCCAGCATGGGACATTCTAACTATGGCTACACCTTC.

A remark on this clone: An end of the junction does not agree with germline; a read error may underlie this. The V and J genes are TRBV4-1 and TRBJ2-1, with D possibly matching TRBD2 (5 bases). Per the germline V gene, CDR1 is MGHRA and CDR2 is YSYEKL. This CDR3 region has 14 residues. The CDR3 sequence: CASSHPGLPRKPIF. The CDR3 DNA reads as TGCGCCAGCAGCCACCCAGGACTTCCCAGAAAACCGATCTTC.

The CDR3 is CASSPLGATGNTIYF. The CDR3 bases are TGTGCCAGCAGTCCTCTAGGGGCCACTGGAAACACCATATATTTT. The V call is TRBV27, the J call TRBJ1-3, with a possible D match to TRBD1 (5 bases). CDR1 is MNHEY and CDR2 is SMNVEV in the germline V gene (reference sequence). The CDR3 is 15 amino acids. V was pared by 5 bases and J by 2 bases, with 13 bases between.

The rearrangement links TRBV29-1 to TRBJ2-5, with 9 nucleotides matching TRBD1. Trimming cost V 0 bases and J 2 bases; bases outside gene matches: 4. The germline V gene encodes CDR1 SQVTM and CDR2 ANQGSEA. The CDR3 runs 15 residues. Here the CDR3 DNA reads TGCAGCGTTGAAGAAGGGACAGGGAGACAAGAGACCCAGTACTTC. This codes for CSVEEGTGRQETQYF.

The J gene is TRBJ1-2, the V gene TRBV11-2; TRBD1 matches at 7 bases. The length of the CDR3 is 15 residues. V was clipped by 4 bases and J by 4 bases; unmatched bases: 9. CDR1 is SGHAT, CDR2 FQNNGV, per germline. CDR3 region: CASSSRRQGRYGYTF. The CDR3 DNA is TGTGCCAGCAGCTCCCGAAGACAGGGACGCTATGGCTACACCTTC.

The chain employs TRBV11-2 and TRBJ1-4; 10 bases agree with TRBD1. V lost 4 bases to trimming and J lost 8 bases; unmatched junction nucleotides: 7. The germline CDR1 and CDR2 sequences are SGHAT and FQNNGV. There are 15 residues in the CDR3. CDR3 in amino acids: CASSYGQGGREKLFF. The CDR3 DNA sequence: TGTGCCAGCAGCTACGGACAGGGGGGACGGGAAAAACTGTTTTTT.

V gene TRBV6-5 combines with J gene TRBJ2-3; 7 bases agree with TRBD2. Germline CDR1 is MNHEY and CDR2 is SVGAGI. Trimming took 1 base from V and 3 from J; bases not matched to a gene: 7. This CDR3 spans 16 amino acids. CDR3 nucleotides: TGTGCCAGCAGTTACTTGTTAGGCGGGAGAACAGATACGCAGTATTTT. This codes for CASSYLLGGRTDTQYF.

The J gene is TRBJ1-2, the V gene TRBV18, with 8 bases that match TRBD1. The CDR3 is 14 amino acids. Germline lookup yields CDR1 KGHSH and CDR2 LQKENI. V was pared by 6 bases and J by 7 bases, with 10 bases of the junction left unmatched. CDR3 sequence (DNA): TGTGCCAGCTCGGCTACAGGGGGTTCGCGTGGCTACACCTTC. This encodes CASSATGGSRGYTF.

V is TRBV2 and J is TRBJ2-7; 9 bases fit TRBD2. With 6 bases clipped from V and 7 bases from J, the junction kept 10 bases outside the gene matches. CDR3 length: 14 amino acids. Germline V gives CDR1 SNHLY, CDR2 FYNNEI. This chain's CDR3 is CASRVAGVKEEQYF. CDR3 nucleotides: TGTGCCAGCAGAGTAGCGGGAGTGAAGGAAGAGCAGTACTTC. The full variable domain, rest sourced from reference TRBV2 and TRBJ2-7, is EPEVTQTPSHQVTQMGQEVILRCVPISNHLYFYWYRQILGQKVEFLVSFYNNEISEKSEIFDDQFSVERPDGSNFTLKIRSTKLEDSAMYFCASRVAGVKEEQYFGPGTRLTVT.

In the case of this clone: Other DNA variants within this sample encode the same CDR3. CDR3 bases: TGTGCCAGCTCACTAACAGGGGGCGACCAGCCCCAGCATTTT. This encodes CASSLTGGDQPQHF. The chain employs TRBV18 and TRBJ1-5; 9 bases line up with TRBD1. V shed 4 bases and J 7 bases; nucleotides not matched to a gene: 5. Looked up from germline, CDR1 is KGHSH and CDR2 is LQKENI. CDR3 length: 14 residues.

V is TRBV29-1 and J is TRBJ1-1; 7 bases map to TRBD1. CDR3 length: 13 residues. V trimming: 6 bases; J trimming: 0 bases; junction bases outside the gene matches: 4. Germline CDR1 is SQVTM and CDR2 is ANQGSEA. CDR3 sequence (DNA): TGCAGCGTAGGGACAGAACTGAACACTGAAGCTTTCTTT. It yields the protein CSVGTELNTEAFF. Together with reference TRBV29-1 and TRBJ1-1, the CDR3 gives the full variable domain: SAVISQKPSRDICQRGTSLTIQCQVDSQVTMMFWYRQQPGQSLTLIATANQGSEATYESGFVIDKFPISRPNLTFSTLTVSNMSPEDSSIYLCSVGTELNTEAFFGQGTRLTVV.

The chain combines TRBV7-2 with TRBJ2-3, with TRBD2 identical over 12 bases. The CDR3 is made up of 14 amino acids. The germline V gene has CDR1 SGHTA and CDR2 FQGNSA. The V gene end was trimmed by 5 bases and the J gene end by 5 bases; junction bases not matched to a gene: 2. In nucleotides, the CDR3 is TGTGCCAGCAGCCCGGGACTAGCGGGAGATACGCAGTATTTT. Protein: CASSPGLAGDTQYF.

The chain recombines TRBV7-2 with TRBJ1-5; 8 positions match TRBD1. CDR1 SGHTA and CDR2 FQGNSA come from the germline V gene. Trimming removed 5 bases from V and 8 bases from J; junction bases left unmatched: 11. The CDR3 spans 15 residues. CDR3 loop: CASSAGTGFKKPQHF. The CDR3 region has the DNA TGTGCCAGCAGCGCCGGGACAGGCTTTAAGAAGCCCCAGCATTTT.

The chain has TRBV14 and TRBJ1-2; D not certain. The V and J ends lost 1 base and 2 bases respectively, with 5 bases between them. The CDR3 sequence is 13 residues long. Germline CDR1 SGHDN, CDR2 FVKESK. CDR3 in amino acids: CASSQGLNYGYTF. Here the CDR3 DNA reads TGTGCCAGCAGCCAAGGACTCAACTATGGCTACACCTTC.

This clone was recorded only once. The V call is TRBV30, the J call TRBJ1-2, with TRBD1 matching over 9 bases. The junction had 10 bases not matched to a gene; V was cut back by 6 bases and J by 5 bases. Germline CDR1 reads GTSNPN; CDR2 reads SVGIG (reference sequence). The CDR3 runs to 14 residues. CDR3 in amino acids: CACWDREKNYGYTF. CDR3 in DNA: TGTGCCTGCTGGGACAGGGAGAAGAATTATGGCTACACCTTC.

For the CDR3, the DNA is TGTGCCAGCAGTGATCAGGGAAACACTGAAGCTTTCTTT. It specifies CASSDQGNTEAFF. The genes are TRBV2 and TRBJ1-1; a possible D gene is TRBD1 (5 bases). Germline V lookup: CDR1 SNHLY, CDR2 FYNNEI. CDR3 length: 13 amino acids. V gave up 3 bases and J gave up 2 bases, with 7 bases separating them. Complete variable domain (other parts from reference TRBV2 and TRBJ1-1): EPEVTQTPSHQVTQMGQEVILRCVPISNHLYFYWYRQILGQKVEFLVSFYNNEISEKSEIFDDQFSVERPDGSNFTLKIRSTKLEDSAMYFCASSDQGNTEAFFGQGTRLTVV.

The rearrangement links TRBV5-4 to TRBJ2-5; D might be TRBD2 (5 bases). The germline V gene has CDR1 SGHNT and CDR2 YYREEE (reference sequence). The length of the CDR3 is 12 residues. Trimming removed 4 bases at V and 2 bases at J, with 6 bases between. This CDR3 is CASSREQETQYF. Written as DNA, the CDR3 is TGTGCCAGCAGCCGGGAACAAGAGACCCAGTACTTC. The entire variable domain, with the rest obtained from reference TRBV5-4 and TRBJ2-5, is as follows: ETGVTQSPTHLIKTRGQQVTLRCSSQSGHNTVSWYQQALGQGPQFIFQYYREEENGRGNFPPRFSGLQFPNYSSELNVNALELDDSALYLCASSREQETQYFGPGTRLLVL.

This clone was recorded only once. The rearrangement uses TRBV18 and TRBJ2-2, with D perhaps TRBD1 (6 bases). The CDR3 totals 15 residues. Germline V gene sequence: CDR1 KGHSH, CDR2 LQKENI. V lost 2 bases, J lost 3 bases, and 10 bases lay in between. As DNA, the CDR3 is TGTGCCAGCTCACCATTGAGACAGGACACCGGGGAGCTGTTTTTT. Its translation: CASSPLRQDTGELFF.

The count of this clone is one. The chain uses TRBV7-2 and TRBJ2-2; D might be TRBD2 (8 bases). This CDR3 is 16 amino acids long. Germline CDR1 is SGHTA and CDR2 is FQGNSA. The ends were cut back, 4 bases at V and 0 bases at J, with 12 bases in the middle. The CDR3 DNA reads TGTGCCAGCAGCTACAGGGGACTAGCGAACACCGGGGAGCTGTTTTTT. Translation: CASSYRGLANTGELFF.

This chain joins TRBV7-9 and TRBJ2-2; 8 nucleotides line up with TRBD2. From germline, CDR1 is SEHNR and CDR2 FQNEAQ (reference sequence). V shed 1 base, J shed 2 bases, and the junction held 0 bases outside the gene matches. The CDR3 consists of 15 residues. The CDR3: CASSLVAGNTGELFF. The CDR3 DNA sequence: TGTGCCAGCAGCTTAGTAGCGGGAAACACCGGGGAGCTGTTTTTT.

The chain has TRBV29-1 and TRBJ2-5, with D perhaps matching TRBD2 (5 bases). Trimming cost V 4 bases and J 2 bases, with 8 bases left between them. The CDR3 totals 12 residues. Per the germline V gene, CDR1 is SQVTM and CDR2 is ANQGSEA. The CDR3 bases are TGCAGCGTTGCGAGGGTACAAGAGACCCAGTACTTC. Amino acids: CSVARVQETQYF.

This clone was observed a handful of times. The chain links TRBV4-2 to TRBJ1-5; TRBD1 aligns across 7 bases. The CDR3 length is 15 residues. V shed 6 bases, J shed 0 bases, and the junction held 5 bases outside the gene matches. Germline V gene lookup returns CDR1 LGHNA and CDR2 YNFKEQ. The CDR3 coding sequence is TGTGCCAGCAGAACAGGGGCCTATAGCAATCAGCCCCAGCATTTT. It codes for CASRTGAYSNQPQHF.

The rearrangement joins TRBV30 to TRBJ1-5; 7 bases align to TRBD1. Trimming removed 3 bases from V and 4 bases from J; junction bases left unmatched: 9. Germline V gene data show CDR1 as GTSNPN and CDR2 as SVGIG (reference sequence). This CDR3 is built from 15 residues. CDR3 protein: CAWSVGGQLNQPQHF. CDR3 sequence (DNA): TGTGCCTGGAGCGTTGGGGGACAGTTGAATCAGCCCCAGCATTTT.

The chain combines TRBV5-1 with TRBJ1-5, with D uncertain. Germline lookup yields CDR1 SGHRS and CDR2 YFSETQ. With 0 bases removed from V and 9 bases from J, the gap between germline ends came to 7 bases. This CDR3 has 12 residues. CDR3 sequence reads: CASSLDGGPQHF. The DNA of the CDR3 is TGCGCCAGCAGCTTGGACGGTGGGCCCCAGCATTTT.

V is TRBV7-2 and J is TRBJ1-2, with a tentative D call TRBD1 (5 bases). This CDR3 contains 15 residues. V shed 2 bases and J shed 1 base, with 11 bases lying between them. Germline CDR1 is SGHTA and CDR2 is FQGNSA. CDR3 sequence reads: CASSLPFQGNYGYTF. CDR3 nucleotide sequence: TGTGCCAGCAGCTTACCCTTTCAGGGTAACTATGGCTACACCTTC.